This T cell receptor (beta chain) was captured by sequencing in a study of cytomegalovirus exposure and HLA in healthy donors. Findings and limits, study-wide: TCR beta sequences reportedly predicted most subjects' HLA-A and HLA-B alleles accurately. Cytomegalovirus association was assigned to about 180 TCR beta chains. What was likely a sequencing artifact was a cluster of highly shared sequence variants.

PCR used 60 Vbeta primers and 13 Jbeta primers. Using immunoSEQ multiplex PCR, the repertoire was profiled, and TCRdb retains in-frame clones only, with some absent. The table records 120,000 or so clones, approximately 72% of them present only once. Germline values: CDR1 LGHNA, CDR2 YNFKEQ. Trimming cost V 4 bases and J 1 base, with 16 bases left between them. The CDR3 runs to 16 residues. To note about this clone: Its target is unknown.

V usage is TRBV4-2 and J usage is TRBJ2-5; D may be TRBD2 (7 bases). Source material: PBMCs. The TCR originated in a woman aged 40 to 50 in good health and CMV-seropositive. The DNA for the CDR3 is TGTGCCAGCAGCCGAACGGGGGGACACCTCCAAGAGACCCAGTACTTC. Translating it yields CASSRTGGHLQETQYF.